This T cell receptor (beta chain) originates from a study of T cell responses to AZD1222 COVID-19 vaccine. On the study more broadly: Second-dose schedules of about 4 or about 12 weeks were combined.

The CDR3 loop spans 14 amino acids. CDR1 and CDR2 from the germline V gene are SGHNT and YENEEA. Trimming removed 4 bases from V and 1 base from J; junction bases left unmatched: 3. Only in-frame clones appear in the TCRdb table, and some are missing; sequencing was by immunoSEQ multiplex PCR. The sample yields tens of thousands of clones, 86% seen once. Study outcomes and limitations: The sample set comprised mostly white British donors with more females, and clonal diversity was possibly underestimated. Reportedly, nearly half the spike-specific TCRs target unmutated variant regions. CD4 TCRs associated with vaccination spanned spike, dominating at 160-218 and 743-854.

In the case of this clone: What it binds is not known.

V is TRBV11-3 and J is TRBJ1-1; TRBD1 matches at 7 bases. The source was peripheral blood, collected on day 0 of AZD1222 vaccination. The TCR was taken from an adult in good health. The DNA for the CDR3 is TGTGCCAGCAGCTCCGGACAGGAGAACACTGAAGCTTTCTTT. This encodes CASSSGQENTEAFF. The variable domain in full, with the rest retrieved from reference TRBV11-3 and TRBJ1-1, is EAGVVQSPRYKIIEKKQPVAFWCNPISGHNTLYWYLQNLGQGPELLIRYENEEAVDDSQLPKDRFSAERLKGVDSTLKIQPAELGDSAVYLCASSSGQENTEAFFGQGTRLTVV.